This T cell receptor (beta chain) was identified in a study of shared clonotypes between healthy human individuals. Original processing notes: ImmunoSEQ supplied junction-only sequences lacking quality scores, so filtering was different. This table comes from immunoSEQ multiplex PCR, and its TCRdb copy is limited to in-frame clones, with some not included. V and J calls and clone size are copied from that table; D and trimming were computed from the DNA. The top ten hold 0.37% of the sample, which has a few million clones, less than 95% seen once. A remark on this clone: What it binds is unknown. In the same sample, other DNA sequences code for this CDR3.

Study-level results: Since donors were few, the genetic and exposure-history diversity represented was limited.

CDR3 length: 16 amino acids. V lost 0 bases and J lost 4; bases outside the gene matches: 4. The germline CDR1 and CDR2 sequences are LNHNV and YYDKDF (reference sequence). The TCR comes from a man aged 18 to 30 in good health. Some clones in this sample may be carry-over from other donors' samples. The sample taken for sequencing was naive CD4+ T cells from PBMCs. Subset reported: CD45RA+ positively selected. The chain links TRBV15 to TRBJ2-7; 12 positions match TRBD2. CDR3 sequence (DNA): TGTGCCACCAGCAGAGAGGGGCTAGCGGGAGGGTACGAGCAGTACTTC. Amino acid sequence: CATSREGLAGGYEQYF.